Shown below are 10 T cell receptor beta chains from a single sample sequenced in a study of CD8 T cells in ankylosing spondylitis. TCRdb re-called the 5' RACE reads through MiXCR, storing one row per CDR3 protein. This repertoire shows over 200,000 distinct CDR3 sequences, approximately 10% found once; its top ten account for about a fifth. Sequencing used blood, either unsorted or a sorted T cell fraction (not recorded which). All receptors derive from a male donor with ankylosing spondylitis or in good health (not recorded which).

There are many counts of this clonotype. V gene TRBV12-5 combines with J gene TRBJ1-5, with D possibly TRBD1 on 5 matching bases. This CDR3 contains 11 residues. Trimming cost V 5 bases and J 8 bases, with 7 bases left between them. Germline CDR1 is LGHNT and CDR2 is FRNRAP. CDR3 bases: TGTGCTAGTGGTCTGGGGGAGCCCCAGCATTTT. It translates to CASGLGEPQHF.

V and J are TRBV7-9 and TRBJ2-3, with D perhaps TRBD1 (6 bases). Germline CDR1 reads SEHNR; CDR2 reads FQNEAQ (reference sequence). The CDR3 extends over 13 amino acids. V shed 5 bases and J shed 4 bases, with 10 bases lying between them. The CDR3 region is CASSPEGADTQYF. The CDR3 region has the DNA TGTGCCAGCAGCCCCGAGGGGGCAGATACGCAGTATTTT.

The chain has TRBV5-1 and TRBJ1-3; 7 bases fit TRBD1. Germline V gene lookup returns CDR1 SGHRS and CDR2 YFSETQ. This CDR3 has 16 residues. J lost 0 bases, V lost 1 base, and 4 bases had no gene match. CDR3 sequence reads: CASSLRTGYSGNTIYF. The CDR3 DNA sequence: TGCGCCAGCAGCTTGAGGACAGGCTACTCTGGAAACACCATATATTTT.

This clonotype showed up many times. The rearrangement joins TRBV20-1 to TRBJ2-7; maybe TRBD2 (6 bases). Germline V lookup: CDR1 DFQATT, CDR2 SNEGSKA (reference sequence). V shed 1 base and J shed 6 bases, with 13 bases lying between them. The CDR3 runs to 13 residues. The CDR3 DNA reads TGCAGTGCTAGAGGTTCGGCGGGATCCGAGCAGTACTTC. It is translated as CSARGSAGSEQYF.

This clonotype was counted many times. The CDR3 region has the DNA TGCGCCAGCAGCTCCGGGACAGGGGGGAACAATGAGCAGTTCTTC. It is translated as CASSSGTGGNNEQFF. The chain employs TRBV5-1 and TRBJ2-1; 11 bases fit TRBD1. With V trimmed by 3 bases and J by 5 bases, 4 bases remained unmatched. Germline assignment: CDR1 SGHRS and CDR2 YFSETQ. This CDR3 contains 15 residues.

This clonotype came up a few times. J is TRBJ2-2 and V is TRBV18; 9 bases align to TRBD1. The CDR3 spans 18 residues. Looked up from germline, CDR1 is KGHSH and CDR2 is LQKENI. V was clipped by 1 base and J by 0 bases; unmatched bases: 6. CDR3 DNA sequence: TGTGCCAGCTCACCACGGGGACAGGGCGCAACGAACACCGGGGAGCTGTTTTTT. Its translation is CASSPRGQGATNTGELFF.

The gene calls are TRBV5-6 and TRBJ2-3; 10 positions agree with TRBD1. V was clipped by 4 bases and J by 0 bases; unmatched bases: 5. Looked up from germline, CDR1 is SGHDT and CDR2 is YYEEEE. The CDR3 length is 16 residues. The CDR3 sequence: CASSPGTGDSTDTQYF. Written as DNA, the CDR3 is TGTGCCAGCAGCCCGGGGACAGGGGATAGCACAGATACGCAGTATTTT.

This clonotype was counted at least ten times. The chain carries TRBV11-1 and TRBJ2-7; 9 bases are a match to TRBD1. The germline gives CDR1 SGHAT, CDR2 FQDESV (reference sequence). The CDR3 runs to 15 residues. The J segment lost 3 bases and the V segment lost 1 base, leaving 4 bases of the junction unmatched. CDR3 sequence reads: CASSLEGTGSYEQYF. The CDR3 DNA is TGTGCCAGCAGCTTAGAAGGGACAGGGAGCTACGAGCAGTACTTC.

A remark on this clonotype: A much larger clone is a single base away; this may be a read error. The rearrangement joins TRBV20-1 to TRBJ2-2; D is unresolved. Trimming removed 1 base at V and 4 bases at J, with 16 bases between. Germline V lookup: CDR1 DFQATT, CDR2 SNEGSKA (reference sequence). This CDR3 is 16 amino acids long. CDR3 sequence (DNA): TGCAGTGCTAGAGCGTTTGCCAGCTTGTTCACCGGGGAGCTGTTTTTT. Amino acid sequence: CSARAFASLFTGELFF.

In its sample, this clonotype was seen many times. The rearrangement links TRBV2 to TRBJ1-2; D is uncertain. Germline V lookup: CDR1 SNHLY, CDR2 FYNNEI. This CDR3 comprises 13 residues. Trimming stripped 6 bases from V and 2 bases from J, with 10 bases between. This CDR3 is CASSVDGNYGYTF. DNA of the CDR3: TGTGCCAGCAGCGTAGACGGCAACTATGGCTACACCTTC.